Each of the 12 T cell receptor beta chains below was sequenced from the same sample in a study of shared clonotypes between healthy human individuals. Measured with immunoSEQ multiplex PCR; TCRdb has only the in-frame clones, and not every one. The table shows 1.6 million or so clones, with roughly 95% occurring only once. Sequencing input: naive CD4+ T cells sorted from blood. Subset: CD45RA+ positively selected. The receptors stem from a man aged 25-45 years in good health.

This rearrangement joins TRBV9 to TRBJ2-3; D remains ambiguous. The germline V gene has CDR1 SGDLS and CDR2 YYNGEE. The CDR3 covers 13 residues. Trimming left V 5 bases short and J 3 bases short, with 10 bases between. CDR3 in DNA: TGTGCCAGCAGTCCCACACCAACAGATACGCAGTATTTT. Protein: CASSPTPTDTQYF.

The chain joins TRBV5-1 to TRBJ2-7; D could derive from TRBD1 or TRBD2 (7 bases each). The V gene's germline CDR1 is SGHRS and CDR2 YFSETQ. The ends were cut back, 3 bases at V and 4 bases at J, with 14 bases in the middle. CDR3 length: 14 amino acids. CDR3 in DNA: TGCGCCAGCAGCTCCTCAGGGGGGGTGTACGAGCAGTACTTC. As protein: CASSSSGGVYEQYF.

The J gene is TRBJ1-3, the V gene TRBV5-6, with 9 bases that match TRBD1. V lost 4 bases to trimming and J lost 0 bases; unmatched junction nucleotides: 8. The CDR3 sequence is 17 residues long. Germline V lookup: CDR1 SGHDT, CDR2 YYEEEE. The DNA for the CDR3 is TGTGCCAGCAGCAGCCGGACAGGGGCAGACTCTGGAAACACCATATATTTT. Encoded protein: CASSSRTGADSGNTIYF.

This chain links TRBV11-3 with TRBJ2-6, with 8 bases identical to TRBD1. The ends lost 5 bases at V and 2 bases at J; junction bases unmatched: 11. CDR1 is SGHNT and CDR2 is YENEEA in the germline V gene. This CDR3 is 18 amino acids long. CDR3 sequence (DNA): TGTGCCAGCAGCCCCGGCCTCTCGGACAGGGCTGGGGCCAACGTCCTGACTTTC. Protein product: CASSPGLSDRAGANVLTF.

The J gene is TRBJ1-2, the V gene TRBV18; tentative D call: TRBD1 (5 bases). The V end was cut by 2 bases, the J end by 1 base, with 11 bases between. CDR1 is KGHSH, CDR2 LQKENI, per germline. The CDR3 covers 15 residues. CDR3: CASSPSADINYGYTF. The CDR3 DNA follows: TGTGCCAGCTCACCATCGGCGGACATTAACTATGGCTACACCTTC.

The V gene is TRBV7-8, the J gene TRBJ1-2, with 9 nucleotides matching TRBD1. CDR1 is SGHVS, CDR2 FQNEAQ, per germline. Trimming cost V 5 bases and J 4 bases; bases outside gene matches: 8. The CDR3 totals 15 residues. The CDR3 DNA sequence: TGTGCCAGCAGCCTTTTACAGGGGGCGGGCTATGGCTACACCTTC. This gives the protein CASSLLQGAGYGYTF.

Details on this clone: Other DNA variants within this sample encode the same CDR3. CDR3 sequence reads: CASSPPGTANTGELFF. The CDR3 DNA reads as TGTGCCAGCTCACCTCCCGGGACAGCGAACACCGGGGAGCTGTTTTTT. The chain has TRBV18 and TRBJ2-2; 7 positions match TRBD1. After removal of 3 bases from V and 0 bases from J, the junction contained 4 bases not matched to a gene. Germline assignment: CDR1 KGHSH and CDR2 LQKENI. The CDR3 covers 16 residues.

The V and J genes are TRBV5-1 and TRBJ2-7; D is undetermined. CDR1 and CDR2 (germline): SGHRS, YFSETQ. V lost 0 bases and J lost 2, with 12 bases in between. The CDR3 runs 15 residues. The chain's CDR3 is CASSLAGRSPYEQYF. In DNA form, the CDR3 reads TGCGCCAGCAGCTTGGCCGGCAGGTCCCCCTACGAGCAGTACTTC.

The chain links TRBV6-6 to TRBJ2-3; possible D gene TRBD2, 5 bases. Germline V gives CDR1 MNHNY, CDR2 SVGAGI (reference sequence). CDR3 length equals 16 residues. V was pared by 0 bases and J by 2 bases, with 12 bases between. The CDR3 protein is CASSYSLGSPTDTQYF. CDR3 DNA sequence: TGTGCCAGCAGTTACTCGCTAGGGAGTCCCACAGATACGCAGTATTTT.

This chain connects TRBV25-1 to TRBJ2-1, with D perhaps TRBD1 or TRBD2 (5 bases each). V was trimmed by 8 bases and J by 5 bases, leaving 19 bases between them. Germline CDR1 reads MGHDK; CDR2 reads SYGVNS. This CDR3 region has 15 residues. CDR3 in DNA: TGTGCCAGCGTCGGGAAACGTGTAGGGGACAATGAGCAGTTCTTC. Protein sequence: CASVGKRVGDNEQFF.

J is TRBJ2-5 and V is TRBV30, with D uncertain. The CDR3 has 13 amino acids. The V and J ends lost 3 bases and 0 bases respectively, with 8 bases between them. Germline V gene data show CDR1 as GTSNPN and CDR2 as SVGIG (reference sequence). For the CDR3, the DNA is TGTGCCTGGAGCCCAGCGTACCAAGAGACCCAGTACTTC. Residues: CAWSPAYQETQYF.

The CDR3 loop is CASSLGAANNEQFF. The CDR3 DNA is TGCGCCAGCAGCTTGGGGGCGGCTAACAATGAGCAGTTCTTC. V gene TRBV5-1 combines with J gene TRBJ2-1; the D is unclear. Deletions cut 0 bases from V and 5 bases from J, with 9 bases between. This CDR3 comprises 14 residues. Germline CDR1 and CDR2: SGHRS and YFSETQ.